A selection of T cell receptor beta chains follows, all from one sample in a study of blood T cell repertoires in COVID-19. The data were produced by immunoSEQ multiplex PCR, yet TCRdb's version contains in-frame clones alone and is incomplete. In the table there are about 200,000 clones, around 84% of which are singletons. Input material: PBMCs or T cells enriched from blood (not recorded which). The origin of the receptors is a woman in her thirties or forties with acute COVID-19. The CDR3 runs from the conserved cysteine through the conserved F or W. Each record gives: J gene, V gene, D gene, CDR3 length, clone size, CDR3 DNA, CDR3 protein. D genes are given only for firm matches. A row's size may be missing; if present it is once, few, many or a size class.

>TRBJ2-5|TRBV2|.|12|.
TGTGCCAGCAGAACAGTTCCAGAGACCCAGTACTTC
CASRTVPETQYF
>TRBJ2-5|TRBV11-2|TRBD2|16|few
TGTGCCAGCAGCTTAGGGGGACTAGCGGGAGTAGTGACCCAGTACTTC
CASSLGGLAGVVTQYF
>TRBJ2-3|TRBV7-8|TRBD2|16|.
TGTGCCAGCAGCTTAGGGACTAGCGGCGCGGGGGATACGCAGTATTTT
CASSLGTSGAGDTQYF
>TRBJ2-7|TRBV18|.|17|once
TGTGCCAGCTCACACCAATCTGGCAGGGGCCCCCCCTACGAGCAGTACTTC
CASSHQSGRGPPYEQYF
>TRBJ2-3|TRBV18|.|14|.
TGTGCCAGCTCACGTAGCGCGACCACAGATACGCAGTATTTT
CASSRSATTDTQYF
>TRBJ1-5|TRBV28|TRBD1|14|.
TGTGCCAGCAGACCAGGGGGCACGGGTCAGCCCCAGCATTTT
CASRPGGTGQPQHF
>TRBJ1-6|TRBV9|TRBD1|17|.
TGTGCCAGCAGCGCCACCCCGGGGTGGGACAGTGGTTCACCCCTCCACTTT
CASSATPGWDSGSPLHF
>TRBJ2-6|TRBV19|.|13|.
TGTGCCAGTAGTATTGGGGGGACTGGCGTCCTGACTTTC
CASSIGGTGVLTF
>TRBJ1-3|TRBV7-2|TRBD1|17|.
TGTGCCAGCAGCTTATGGACAGGGATGAGCTCTGGAAACACCATATATTTT
CASSLWTGMSSGNTIYF
>TRBJ1-1|TRBV28|TRBD1|15|once
TGTGCCAGCAGTCCTGGGCAGGGGGCGATCGCTGAAGCTTTCTTT
CASSPGQGAIAEAFF
>TRBJ1-2|TRBV7-9|TRBD1|15|few
TGTGCCAGCAGCTTAATGACAGGGTTTAACTATGGCTACACCTTC
CASSLMTGFNYGYTF
>TRBJ2-5|TRBV30|.|14|few
TGTGCCTGGAGTGTACTCCGTGTCCAAGAGACCCAGTACTTC
CAWSVLRVQETQYF
>TRBJ1-2|TRBV28|.|15|.
TGTGCCAGCAGTACACAGGGCGAGACTAACTATGGCTACACCTTC
CASSTQGETNYGYTF
>TRBJ1-5|TRBV6-5|TRBD1|15|.
TGTGCCAGCAGGAAACTCGACAGGGGCAGTCAGCCCCAGCATTTT
CASRKLDRGSQPQHF
>TRBJ1-1|TRBV9|.|14|.
TGTGCCAGCAGCGTAGCTTCTCGGGGGACTGAAGCTTTCTTT
CASSVASRGTEAFF
>TRBJ1-5|TRBV15|.|14|.
TGTGCCACCAGCAGAGACGGGAGGGATCAGCCCCAGCATTTT
CATSRDGRDQPQHF
>TRBJ2-7|TRBV5-6|TRBD2|14|once
TGTGCCAGCAGTCTCCCGGGACTAGGGTGGGAGCAGTACTTC
CASSLPGLGWEQYF
>TRBJ2-2|TRBV10-1|.|13|.
TGCGCCAGCAGTGGTGGGGCCTCCGGGGAGCTGTTTTTT
CASSGGASGELFF
>TRBJ2-7|TRBV29-1|.|11|.
TGCAGCGTTGGGGCCTCCTACGAGCAGTACTTC
CSVGASYEQYF
>TRBJ2-7|TRBV9|.|11|.
TGTGCCAGCAGCTCCCAGGAAGAGCAGTACTTC
CASSSQEEQYF
>TRBJ1-1|TRBV13|TRBD1|18|.
TGTGCCAACAGTCCCGAAGGCTGGACAGGGCCGGAGAACACTGAAGCTTTCTTT
CANSPEGWTGPENTEAFF
>TRBJ2-7|TRBV7-2|TRBD2|15|once
TGTGCCAGCAGCCAGGAGGCGGGGGAGGCCTACGAGCAGTACTTC
CASSQEAGEAYEQYF
>TRBJ1-2|TRBV5-1|TRBD1|15|.
TGCGCCAGCAGCTCGGGACAGGGGGTTGGCTATGGCTACACCTTC
CASSSGQGVGYGYTF
>TRBJ1-1|TRBV7-8|.|12|.
TGTGCCAGCAGCCGGGGAGCAGGGGTGGCTTTCTTT
CASSRGAGVAFF
>TRBJ1-5|TRBV19|TRBD1|16|.
TGTGCCAGTAGTATAAACGGACAGGGTCTCGGTCAGCCCCAGCATTTT
CASSINGQGLGQPQHF
>TRBJ1-4|TRBV5-1|.|13|.
TGCGCCAGCAGCTTTAATCCGGGTGAAAAACTGTTTTTT
CASSFNPGEKLFF
>TRBJ2-1|TRBV30|.|13|.
TGTGCCCGGACCGTCGGGGATAGGAATGAGCAGTTCTTC
CARTVGDRNEQFF
>TRBJ1-1|TRBV9|.|13|.
TGTGCCAGCAGCCTGTCACTACGCGCTGAAGCTTTCTTT
CASSLSLRAEAFF
>TRBJ1-6|TRBV28|TRBD1|13|.
TGTGCCAGCCTGAGGGGGCTGGGATCACCCCTCCACTTT
CASLRGLGSPLHF
>TRBJ1-1|TRBV6-5|TRBD1|15|.
TGTGCCAGCAGTTACCCCGGGACAGGGGGCTCTGAAGCTTTCTTT
CASSYPGTGGSEAFF
>TRBJ2-5|TRBV4-3|.|17|.
TGCGCCAGCAGCCAAGACCCCCCGGGACACGAATGGGAGACCCAGTACTTC
CASSQDPPGHEWETQYF
>TRBJ1-5|TRBV4-2|.|14|.
TGTGCCAGCAGCCAGGCATCGAGCGATCAGCCCCAGCATTTT
CASSQASSDQPQHF
>TRBJ2-2|TRBV9|.|12|few
TGTGCCAGCAGGAGATCGTCCGGGGAGCTGTTTTTT
CASRRSSGELFF
>TRBJ2-7|TRBV6-5|TRBD2|14|.
TGTGCCAGCACCGAAGGACTAGCTGGTTACGAGCAGTACTTC
CASTEGLAGYEQYF
>TRBJ2-5|TRBV6-1|TRBD2|18|.
TGTGCCAGCAGTGATGGGCGATGGGGTAGCGGGAGGATGGAGACCCAGTACTTC
CASSDGRWGSGRMETQYF
>TRBJ1-3|TRBV7-9|.|16|.
TGTGCCAGCAGCTTAGCGCTACAGGGAACTGGAAACACCATATATTTT
CASSLALQGTGNTIYF
>TRBJ1-1|TRBV3-1/TRBV3-2|.|14|.
TGTGCCAGCAGCTCCCTTGACAGGCACACTGAAGCTTTCTTT
CASSSLDRHTEAFF
>TRBJ2-1|TRBV28|.|14|few
TGTGCCAGCAACCCCCCTCCGGGCTACAATGAGCAGTTCTTC
CASNPPPGYNEQFF
>TRBJ1-3|TRBV19|TRBD1|15|.
TGTGCCAGTAGTACTACAGGGGGATATGGAAACACCATATATTTT
CASSTTGGYGNTIYF
>TRBJ2-3|TRBV9|TRBD1|14|.
TGTGCCAGCAGCGTAGGCAGGGGGAGAGATACGCAGTATTTT
CASSVGRGRDTQYF
>TRBJ2-6|TRBV14|.|14|.
TGTGCCAGCAGCCAAATCGGGGGGGCCAACGTCCTGACTTTC
CASSQIGGANVLTF
>TRBJ1-6|TRBV28|.|16|.
TGTGCCAGCAGTTGGTATATGGGGAGGGGGAATTCACCCCTCCACTTT
CASSWYMGRGNSPLHF
>TRBJ1-1|TRBV12-5|TRBD1|14|once
TGTGCTAGTGCCCCGACAGGGACGAACACTGAAGCTTTCTTT
CASAPTGTNTEAFF
>TRBJ1-4|TRBV9|TRBD1|15|.
TGTGCCAGCAGCCTCCGGGACAGGGTTAATGAAAAACTGTTTTTT
CASSLRDRVNEKLFF
>TRBJ1-5|TRBV9|.|15|.
TGTGCCAGCAGCAAGACAGATTCCCAACGTCAGCCCCAGCATTTT
CASSKTDSQRQPQHF
>TRBJ2-5|TRBV20-1|TRBD1|14|.
TGCAGTGCTAGTAGGACAGGATTCCAAGAGACCCAGTACTTC
CSASRTGFQETQYF
>TRBJ1-2|TRBV29-1|TRBD1|14|.
TGCAGCGTCGAAAAGGGACAGGAGAGCTATGGCTACACCTTC
CSVEKGQESYGYTF
>TRBJ1-5|TRBV6-5|.|13|.
TGTGCCAGCAGCCCCACGGGCAATCAGCCCCAGCATTTT
CASSPTGNQPQHF
>TRBJ2-5|TRBV11-2|TRBD2|13|.
TGTGCCAGCAGCGAGGCGGGGGTTGGGACCCAGTACTTC
CASSEAGVGTQYF
>TRBJ1-1|TRBV5-1|TRBD1|16|.
TGCGCCAGCAGCTTGCAGGGGGCGGAAGGGAACACTGAAGCTTTCTTT
CASSLQGAEGNTEAFF
>TRBJ2-2|TRBV28|.|14|.
TGTGCCAGCAGTTCCCTATTTCGGGGCGGGGAGCTGTTTTTT
CASSSLFRGGELFF
>TRBJ2-1|TRBV9|.|19|once
TGTGCCAGCAGCGCTCCTGGGCCCTGGGACTTAGCGAGAAGCAATGAGCAGTTCTTC
CASSAPGPWDLARSNEQFF
>TRBJ2-2|TRBV9|TRBD2|16|.
TGTGCCAGCAGCCCACTCACGGGAGGGAACACCGGGGAGCTGTTTTTT
CASSPLTGGNTGELFF
>TRBJ2-7|TRBV4-1|.|16|.
TGCGCCAGCAGCCAAGACCCATCCGACAGACCCTACGAGCAGTACTTC
CASSQDPSDRPYEQYF